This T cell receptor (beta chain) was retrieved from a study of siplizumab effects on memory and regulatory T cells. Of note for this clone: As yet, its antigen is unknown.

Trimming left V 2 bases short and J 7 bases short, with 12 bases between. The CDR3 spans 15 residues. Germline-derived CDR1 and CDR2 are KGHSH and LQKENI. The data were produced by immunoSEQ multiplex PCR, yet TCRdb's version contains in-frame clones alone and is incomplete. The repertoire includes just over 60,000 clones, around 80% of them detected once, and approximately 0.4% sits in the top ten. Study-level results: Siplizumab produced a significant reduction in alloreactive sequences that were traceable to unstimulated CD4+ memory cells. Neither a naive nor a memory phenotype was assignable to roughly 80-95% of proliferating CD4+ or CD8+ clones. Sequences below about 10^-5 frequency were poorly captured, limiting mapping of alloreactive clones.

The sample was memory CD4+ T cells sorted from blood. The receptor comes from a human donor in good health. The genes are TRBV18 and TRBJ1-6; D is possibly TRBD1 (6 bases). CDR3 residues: CASSPDTGRNSPLHF. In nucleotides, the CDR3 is TGTGCCAGCTCACCAGACACAGGGAGGAATTCACCCCTCCACTTT.